Below, 3 T cell receptor beta chains from the same sample are listed, as sequenced in a study of CD8+ T cells in alopecia areata (dated by TCRdb to between 2018 and 2020). This specimen's time point label, interpreted: 4 weeks on oral tofacitinib. The sample's treatment or condition label is to be understood as: oral pan-JAK inhibitor, 5-10 mg twice daily. Library construction relied on the immunoSEQ multiplex PCR assay. RNA was extracted from all samples and reverse transcribed into cDNA, which served as template for TCR sequencing. Held by TCRdb, this immuneACCESS table contains in-frame sequences only and omits some clones. Under half of the omission traces to an unresolved V gene where checked; the cause of the rest is unknown. The sample has some 110,000 clones on record, about 61% of them singletons. About 31% of the sample is held by the ten biggest clonotypes. This specimen consisted of CD8+ T cells sorted from blood, obtained at week 4, from a patient treated with tofacitinib. The receptors originated from a human donor with alopecia areata.

V usage is TRBV11-2 and J usage is TRBJ2-5; D is undetermined. Per germline, CDR1 SGHAT and CDR2 FQNNGV. V dropped 1 base and J dropped 5 bases, with 5 bases sitting between them. This CDR3 has 12 amino acids. This CDR3 reads CASSLVFETQYF. CDR3 nucleotide sequence: TGTGCCAGCAGCTTAGTATTCGAGACCCAGTACTTC.

This chain connects TRBV2 to TRBJ2-1, with no clear D. CDR1 is SNHLY, CDR2 FYNNEI, per germline. CDR3 size: 11 residues. V was cut by 1 base and J by 9 bases, with 4 bases left in between. The DNA of the CDR3 is TGTGCCAGCAGTGAAGAGTTTGAGCAGTTCTTC. Amino acid sequence: CASSEEFEQFF.

This clone showed up just once. The chain recombines TRBV5-6 with TRBJ1-2, with a weak D call TRBD1 (5 bases). This CDR3 is 15 amino acids long. Germline lookup yields CDR1 SGHDT and CDR2 YYEEEE. Trimming cost V 1 base and J 4 bases, with 14 bases left between them. CDR3 coding DNA: TGTGCCAGCAGCTTGAAGACCGGGGCAGCCTATGGCTACACCTTC. It is translated as CASSLKTGAAYGYTF.